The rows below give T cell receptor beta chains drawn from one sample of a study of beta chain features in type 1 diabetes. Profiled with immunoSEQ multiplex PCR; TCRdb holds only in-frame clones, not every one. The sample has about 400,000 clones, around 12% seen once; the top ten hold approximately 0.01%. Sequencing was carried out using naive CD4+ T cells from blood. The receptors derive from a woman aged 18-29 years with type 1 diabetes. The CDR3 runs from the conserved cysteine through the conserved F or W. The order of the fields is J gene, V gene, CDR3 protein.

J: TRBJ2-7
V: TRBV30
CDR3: CAWRTGGFYEQYF

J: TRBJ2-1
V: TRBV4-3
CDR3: CASSQDPGTDEQFF

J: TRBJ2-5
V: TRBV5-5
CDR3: CASSLGLAGGDQYF

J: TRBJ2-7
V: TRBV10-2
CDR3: CASTSTDTYEQYF

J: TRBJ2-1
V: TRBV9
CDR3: CASSVGLDNEQFF

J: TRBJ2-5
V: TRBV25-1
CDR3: CASTGTGRETQYF

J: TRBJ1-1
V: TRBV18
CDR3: CASSLSPVDTEAFF

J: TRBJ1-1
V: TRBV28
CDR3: CASSPGQGGTEAFF

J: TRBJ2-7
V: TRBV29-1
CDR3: CSSQEQYF

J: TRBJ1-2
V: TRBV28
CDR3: CASRPQGVWGYTF

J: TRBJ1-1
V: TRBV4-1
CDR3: CASSLEGQYGTEAFF

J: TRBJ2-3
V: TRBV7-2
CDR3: CASSFPLAGGRRGADTQYF

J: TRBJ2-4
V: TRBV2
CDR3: CASRTGWGNIQYF

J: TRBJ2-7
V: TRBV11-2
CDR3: CASRSRTGPYEQYF

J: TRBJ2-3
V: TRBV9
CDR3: CASSVVELLVGDTQYF

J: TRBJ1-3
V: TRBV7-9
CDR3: CASSPGSGNTIYF

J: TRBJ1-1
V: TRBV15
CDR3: CATSRDEFAGGTEAFF

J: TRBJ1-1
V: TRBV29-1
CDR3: CSGGQGMNTEAFF

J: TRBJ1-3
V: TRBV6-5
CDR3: CASSYKTGGNTIYF

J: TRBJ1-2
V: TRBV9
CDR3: CASSVDWGQYGYTF

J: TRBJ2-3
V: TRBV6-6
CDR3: CAGEDRLTDTQYF

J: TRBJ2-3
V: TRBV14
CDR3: CASSQLDSRSTDTQYF

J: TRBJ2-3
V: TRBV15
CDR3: CATSRDGPDTQYF